Sequencing of this TCR beta chain was carried out in a study of cytomegalovirus exposure and HLA in healthy donors. Germline-derived CDR1 and CDR2 are SGHRS and YFSETQ. V lost 0 bases to trimming and J lost 2 bases; unmatched junction nucleotides: 5. The CDR3 spans 16 residues. As regards this clone: Its antigen is unidentified.

The study's findings and limits: A few chains tied to CMV proved CMV antigen-specific in vitro. In a later analysis, most CMV-associated TCR beta chains appeared HLA-restricted.

With 60 Vbeta and 13 Jbeta primers, the PCR was carried out. Clones were read by immunoSEQ multiplex PCR, and TCRdb kept only the in-frame ones, dropping some. The sample holds just over 80,000 clones, about four fifths seen once. The TCR originated in a man in his late teens or twenties in good health and CMV-seropositive. The rearrangement links TRBV5-1 to TRBJ2-5; 9 bases map to TRBD2. The source material was PBMCs. CDR3 bases: TGCGCCAGCAGCTTGGGACTAGCGGAAATGCAAGAGACCCAGTACTTC. Translation: CASSLGLAEMQETQYF.